This T cell receptor beta chain originates from a study of cytomegalovirus exposure and HLA in healthy donors. Overall study: About 85 million unique TCR sequences came from HLA-typed donors in an early release.

Findings of the study overall: Cytomegalovirus status, reportedly, was diagnosed with high specificity and sensitivity by the classifier. Per published accounts, TCR beta sequences correctly predicted the HLA-A and HLA-B alleles of most subjects.

Trimming cost V 7 bases and J 9 bases; bases outside gene matches: 5. The CDR3 is 10 residues long. CDR1 and CDR2 (germline): GTSNPN, SVGIG (reference sequence). In the PCR, 60 Vbeta and 13 Jbeta primers were used. The method was immunoSEQ multiplex PCR; TCRdb's version includes in-frame clones alone and lacks a portion of them. This table has under 200,000 clones, 75% to 85% appearing once. Turning to this clone: The antigen is unknown.

Sequenced sample: PBMCs. The chain joins TRBV30 to TRBJ1-1; TRBD1 aligns across 7 bases. The clonotype comes from a male donor in good health and CMV-seropositive. CDR3 DNA sequence: TGTGCCTCCTCACAGGGGCAAGCTTTCTTT. It yields the protein CASSQGQAFF.